This T cell receptor (beta chain) was recorded in a study of T cell responses to AZD1222 COVID-19 vaccine. Points from the study as a whole: Baseline testing showed seropositivity in only a handful of AZD1222 recipients. Breadth and depth of Spike-specific TCRs rose after two AZD1222 doses. Clonal diversity was possibly underestimated; the donors were predominantly white British and more often female.

TCRdb's copy holds only in-frame clones and misses some; the assay was immunoSEQ multiplex PCR. The table shows tens of thousands of clones, with approximately 86% occurring only once. Germline V gene data show CDR1 as SGHRS and CDR2 as YFSETQ. The V gene end was trimmed by 0 bases and the J gene end by 8 bases; junction bases not matched to a gene: 13. This CDR3 has 17 amino acids. In regard to this clone: Its antigen is unidentified.

V gene TRBV5-1 combines with J gene TRBJ2-1; 8 positions agree with TRBD2. The sequencing used peripheral blood, collected on day 0 of AZD1222 vaccination. The receptor was derived from an adult in good health. CDR3 amino acids: CASSLAVVAGLNYEQFF. CDR3 sequence (DNA): TGCGCCAGCAGCTTGGCCGTAGTAGCGGGGCTGAACTATGAGCAGTTCTTC.